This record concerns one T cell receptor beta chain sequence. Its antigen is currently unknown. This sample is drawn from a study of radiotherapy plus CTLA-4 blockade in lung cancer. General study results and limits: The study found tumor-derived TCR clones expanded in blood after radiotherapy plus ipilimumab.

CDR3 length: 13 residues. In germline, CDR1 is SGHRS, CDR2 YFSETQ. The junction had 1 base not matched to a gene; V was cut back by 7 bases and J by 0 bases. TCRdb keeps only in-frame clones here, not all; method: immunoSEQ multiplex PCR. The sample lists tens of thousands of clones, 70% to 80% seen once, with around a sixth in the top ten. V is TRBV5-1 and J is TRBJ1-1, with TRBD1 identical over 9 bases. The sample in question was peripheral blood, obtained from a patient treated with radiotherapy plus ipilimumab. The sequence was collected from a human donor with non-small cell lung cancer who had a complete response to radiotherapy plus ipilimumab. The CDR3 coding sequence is TGCGCCAGCGGGACAGGGATGAACACTGAAGCTTTCTTT. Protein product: CASGTGMNTEAFF.